This T cell receptor (beta chain) was identified during a study of blood T cell repertoires in COVID-19. Study-wide background: Researchers got acute and convalescent COVID-19 samples from the United States, Italy and Spain. T cells, B-cell-depleted T cells, or PBMCs provided the cDNA or gDNA that served as material.

Germline assignment: CDR1 LGHDT and CDR2 YNNKEL (reference sequence). Deletions cut 1 base from V and 9 bases from J, with 10 bases between. The CDR3 runs to 13 residues. As concerns this clone: The identical CDR3 is also encoded by other nucleotide sequences in the sample.

Libraries were prepared by immunoSEQ multiplex PCR; TCRdb keeps only in-frame clonotypes and omits some of them. The table shows 140,000 to 150,000 clones, with 80% to 90% occurring only once. V gene TRBV3-1 (or the pseudogene TRBV3-2) combines with J gene TRBJ1-5; possibly TRBD1 for D (5 bases). Input material: peripheral blood. The receptor's source is a human donor with acute or convalescent COVID-19. The donor label of this sample is uncertain. The CDR3 DNA is TGTGCCAGCAGCCAAGCCCCCCAGGGGCCCCAGCATTTT. Amino acid sequence: CASSQAPQGPQHF.